This TCR beta chain was obtained from a study of blood T cell repertoires in COVID-19. TCRdb's table, derived via immunoSEQ multiplex PCR, lists solely in-frame clones and lacks some. This sample has roughly 380,000 clones, with roughly 86% found just once. With V trimmed by 4 bases and J by 3 bases, 9 bases remained unmatched. Per the germline V gene, CDR1 is SGHTA and CDR2 is FQGTGA. The CDR3 is 16 amino acids. The sequence came from a man aged 25 to 40 who had recovered from COVID-19. The chain combines TRBV7-3 with TRBJ2-5, with TRBD1 matching over 9 bases. Sequenced: PBMCs or T cells enriched from blood (not recorded which). The CDR3 nucleotides are TGTGCCAGCAGCTCGGGACAGGGAGGGATCGAAGAGACCCAGTACTTC. Protein sequence: CASSSGQGGIEETQYF.